This T cell receptor beta chain was obtained from a study of blood T cells in healthy people across ages. Peripheral blood was drawn, roughly 10 milliliters per donor. Points from the study as a whole: The study found more naive CD4+ cells and higher diversity in long-lived than aged donors. Estimates based on one million T cells were treated as lower bounds.

Then a second PCR, running about 6 to 12 cycles, was carried out with a sample-barcoded 5' primer and a J-beta primer mix. MiXCR, run by TCRdb on the 5' RACE reads, gives a single entry per CDR3 protein. The table shows fewer than 1,000,000 distinct CDR3 sequences, with approximately 44% occurring only once. J lost 2 bases, V lost 3 bases, and 3 bases had no gene match. The CDR3 has 16 amino acids. The germline V gene has CDR1 ENHRY and CDR2 SYGVKD. About this clonotype itself: The target antigen is unknown.

The receptor was derived from a man between 60 and 75 years old in good health. This chain connects TRBV10-3 to TRBJ1-6, with 8 bases identical to TRBD1. The sample was blood. The CDR3 spells CAISEQGGTYNSPLHF. The CDR3, as DNA: TGTGCCATCAGTGAACAGGGGGGAACCTATAATTCACCCCTCCACTTT.